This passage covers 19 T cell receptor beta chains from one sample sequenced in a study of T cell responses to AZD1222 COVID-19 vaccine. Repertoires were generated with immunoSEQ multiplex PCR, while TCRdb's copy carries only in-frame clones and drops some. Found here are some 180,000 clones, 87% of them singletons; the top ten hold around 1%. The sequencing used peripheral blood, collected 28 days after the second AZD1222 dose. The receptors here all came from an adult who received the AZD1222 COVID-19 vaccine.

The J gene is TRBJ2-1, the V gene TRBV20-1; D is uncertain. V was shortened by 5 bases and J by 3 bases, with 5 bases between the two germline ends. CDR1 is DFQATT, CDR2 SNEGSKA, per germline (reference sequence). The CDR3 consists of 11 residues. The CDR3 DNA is TGCAGTGCTCATTACTACAATGAGCAGTTCTTC. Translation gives CSAHYYNEQFF.

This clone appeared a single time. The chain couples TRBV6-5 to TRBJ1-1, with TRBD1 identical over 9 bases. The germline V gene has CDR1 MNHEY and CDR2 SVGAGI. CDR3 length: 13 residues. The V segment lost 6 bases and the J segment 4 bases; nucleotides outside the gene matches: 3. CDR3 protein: CASRTGGGTEAFF. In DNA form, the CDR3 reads TGTGCCAGCAGGACAGGGGGAGGCACTGAAGCTTTCTTT.

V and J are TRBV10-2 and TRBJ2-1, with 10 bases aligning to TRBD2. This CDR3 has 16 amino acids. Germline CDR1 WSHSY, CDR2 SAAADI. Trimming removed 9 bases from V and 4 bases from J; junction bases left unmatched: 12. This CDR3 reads CASTLSPGLAYNEQFF. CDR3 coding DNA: TGCGCCAGTACCCTTAGCCCGGGACTAGCGTACAATGAGCAGTTCTTC.

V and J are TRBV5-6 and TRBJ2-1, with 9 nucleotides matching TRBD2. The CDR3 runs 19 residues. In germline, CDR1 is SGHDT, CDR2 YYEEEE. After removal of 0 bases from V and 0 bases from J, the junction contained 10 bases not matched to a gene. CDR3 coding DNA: TGTGCCAGCAGCTTGGCCGTGGGGCTAGCGGGGAGCTCCTACAATGAGCAGTTCTTC. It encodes CASSLAVGLAGSSYNEQFF.

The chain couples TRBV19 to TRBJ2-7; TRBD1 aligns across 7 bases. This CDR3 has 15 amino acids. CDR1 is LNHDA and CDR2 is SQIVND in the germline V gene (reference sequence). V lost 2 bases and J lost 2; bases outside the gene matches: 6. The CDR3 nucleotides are TGTGCCAGTAGTATAAAGGGGACAGACGCCTACGAGCAGTACTTC. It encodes CASSIKGTDAYEQYF. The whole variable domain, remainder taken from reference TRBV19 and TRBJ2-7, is DGGITQSPKYLFRKEGQNVTLSCEQNLNHDAMYWYRQDPGQGLRLIYYSQIVNDFQKGDIAEGYSVSREKKESFPLTVTSAQKNPTAFYLCASSIKGTDAYEQYFGPGTRLTVT.

In nucleotides, the CDR3 is TGCGCCAGCAGCTCAACTAGCGGGGTAAACGAGCAGTACTTC. It codes for CASSSTSGVNEQYF. The J gene is TRBJ2-7, the V gene TRBV5-1; 10 bases line up with TRBD2. This CDR3 region has 14 residues. Germline V lookup: CDR1 SGHRS, CDR2 YFSETQ. The junction had 5 bases not matched to a gene; V was cut back by 3 bases and J by 5 bases.

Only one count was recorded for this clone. As DNA, the CDR3 is TGTGCCAGCAGGGGACAGGGTAGCTCTACAGATACGCAGTATTTT. This gives the protein CASRGQGSSTDTQYF. The chain combines TRBV7-8 with TRBJ2-3, with 9 bases fitting TRBD1. This CDR3 is built from 15 residues. Trimming removed 6 bases from V and 3 bases from J; junction bases left unmatched: 7. Germline V gives CDR1 SGHVS, CDR2 FQNEAQ.

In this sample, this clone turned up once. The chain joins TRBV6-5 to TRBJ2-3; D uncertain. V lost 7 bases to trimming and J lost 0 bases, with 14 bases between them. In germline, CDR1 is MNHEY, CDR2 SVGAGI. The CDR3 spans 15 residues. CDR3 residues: CASKWWAGSTDTQYF. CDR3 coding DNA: TGTGCCAGCAAATGGTGGGCAGGCAGCACAGATACGCAGTATTTT.

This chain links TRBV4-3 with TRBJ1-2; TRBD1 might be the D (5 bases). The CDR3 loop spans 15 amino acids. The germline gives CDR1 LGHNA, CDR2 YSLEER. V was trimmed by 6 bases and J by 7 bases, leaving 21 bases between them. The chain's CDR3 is CASSHLTRGKGGYTF. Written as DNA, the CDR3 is TGCGCCAGCAGTCATTTAACAAGGGGCAAGGGTGGCTACACCTTC.

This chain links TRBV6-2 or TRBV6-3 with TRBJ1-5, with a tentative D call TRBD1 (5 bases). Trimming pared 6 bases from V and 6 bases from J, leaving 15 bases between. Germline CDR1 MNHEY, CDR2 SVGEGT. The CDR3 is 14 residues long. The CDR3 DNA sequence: TGTGCCAGCAGCCCCAGGGTGGGGAGTCAGCCCCAGCATTTT. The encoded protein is CASSPRVGSQPQHF.

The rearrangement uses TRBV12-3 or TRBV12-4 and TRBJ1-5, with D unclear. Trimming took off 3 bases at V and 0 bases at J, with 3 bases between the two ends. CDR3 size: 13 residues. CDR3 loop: CASSFGSNQPQHF. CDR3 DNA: TGTGCCAGCAGTTTTGGTAGCAATCAGCCCCAGCATTTT.

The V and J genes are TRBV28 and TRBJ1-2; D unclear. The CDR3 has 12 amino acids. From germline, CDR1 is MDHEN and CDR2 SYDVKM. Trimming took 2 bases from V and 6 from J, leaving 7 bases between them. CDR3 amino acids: CASSLMRDGYTF. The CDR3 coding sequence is TGTGCCAGCAGTTTAATGAGGGATGGCTACACCTTC.

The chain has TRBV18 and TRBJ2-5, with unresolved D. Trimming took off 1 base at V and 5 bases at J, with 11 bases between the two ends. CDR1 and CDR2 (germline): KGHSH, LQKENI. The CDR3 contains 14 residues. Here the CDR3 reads CASSPQYSRETQYF. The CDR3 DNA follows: TGTGCCAGCTCACCACAGTACAGTCGGGAGACCCAGTACTTC.

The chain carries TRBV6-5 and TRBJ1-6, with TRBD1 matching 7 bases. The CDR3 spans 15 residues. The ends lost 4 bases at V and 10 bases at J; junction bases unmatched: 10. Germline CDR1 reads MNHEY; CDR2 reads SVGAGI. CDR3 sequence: CASSLSTGSNSPLHF. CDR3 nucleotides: TGTGCCAGCAGTTTGTCGACAGGGAGTAACTCACCCCTCCACTTT.

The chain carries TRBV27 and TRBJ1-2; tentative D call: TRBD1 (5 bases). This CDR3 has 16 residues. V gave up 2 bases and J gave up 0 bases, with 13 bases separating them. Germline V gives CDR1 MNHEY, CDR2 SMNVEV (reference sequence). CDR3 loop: CASSLIGAEANYGYTF. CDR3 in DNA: TGTGCCAGCAGTTTAATAGGGGCCGAAGCTAACTATGGCTACACCTTC.

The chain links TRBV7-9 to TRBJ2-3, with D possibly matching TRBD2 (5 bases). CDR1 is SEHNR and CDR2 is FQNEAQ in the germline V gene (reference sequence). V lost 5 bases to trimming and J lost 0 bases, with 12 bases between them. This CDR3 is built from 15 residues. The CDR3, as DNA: TGTGCCAGCAGCGCTAAAGGACTTAGCACAGATACGCAGTATTTT. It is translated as CASSAKGLSTDTQYF.

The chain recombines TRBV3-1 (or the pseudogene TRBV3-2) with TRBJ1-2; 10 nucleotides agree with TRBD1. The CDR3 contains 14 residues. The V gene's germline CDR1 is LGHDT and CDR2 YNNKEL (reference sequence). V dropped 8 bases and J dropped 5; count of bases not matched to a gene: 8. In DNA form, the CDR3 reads TGTGCCAGCCGGGGGACAGGGGTGGTTTATGGCTACACCTTC. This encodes CASRGTGVVYGYTF.

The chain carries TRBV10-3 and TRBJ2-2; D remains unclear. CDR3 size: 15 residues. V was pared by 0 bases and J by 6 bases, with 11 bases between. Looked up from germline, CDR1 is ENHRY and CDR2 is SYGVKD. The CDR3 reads CAISESTLSPGELFF. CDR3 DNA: TGTGCCATCAGTGAGTCGACCCTATCCCCCGGGGAGCTGTTTTTT.

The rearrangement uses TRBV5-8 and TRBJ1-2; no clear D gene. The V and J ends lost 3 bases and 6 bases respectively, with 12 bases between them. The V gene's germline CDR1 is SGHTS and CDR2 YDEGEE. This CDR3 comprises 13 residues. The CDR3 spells CASSSSFLDGYTF. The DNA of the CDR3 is TGTGCCAGCAGCTCGTCTTTTTTGGATGGCTACACCTTC.